This T cell receptor beta chain appears in the sequencing data of a study of T cell responses to AZD1222 COVID-19 vaccine. The data were produced by immunoSEQ multiplex PCR, yet TCRdb's version contains in-frame clones alone and is incomplete. The sample consists of some 69,000 clones, over 65% of them appearing once. This CDR3 region has 13 residues. Germline V gives CDR1 SEHNR, CDR2 FQNEAQ (reference sequence). Trimming left V 5 bases short and J 1 base short, with 6 bases between. The receptor comes from an adult who received the AZD1222 COVID-19 vaccine. The chain has TRBV7-9 and TRBJ2-1; D remains ambiguous. The material was peripheral blood, obtained 28 days after the second AZD1222 dose. The CDR3 DNA is TGTGCCAGCAGCCTCTCATCCTACAATGAGCAGTTCTTC. Its protein product is CASSLSSYNEQFF.